This T cell receptor (beta chain) was sequenced for a study of cytomegalovirus exposure and HLA in healthy donors (dated by TCRdb to 2016 to 2017). Some background on the complete study: In an earlier analysis of 450 to 750 of the donors, approximately 260 Gb of sequence data and 90 million to 120 million unique TCR beta sequences from about 180 million T cells were reported. To predict cytomegalovirus infection status, the study combined high-throughput TCR immunosequencing, statistical association of individual TCRs with disease status, and machine learning. A later genetic analysis used genome-wide SNP genotypes for about three fifths of the 666 donors, treating that subset as a discovery cohort. About 300 gigabases of sequencing data and 70 million to 100 million unique TCR sequences were included in an early release covering several hundred HLA-typed donors. Four or five DR-DQ haplotypes were handled as single units for association and clustering because linkage in the cohort was strong. The study used immunosequencing to profile the T cell repertoires of several hundred subjects and linked those repertoires to cytomegalovirus serostatus. A later analysis re-analyzed previously published TCR beta repertoires from 650 to 800 donors and added high-resolution HLA genotyping to study TCR occurrence patterns. Donor age, sex, ethnicity and CMV serostatus were compiled together with the repertoire data. The study was designed to test whether signatures of past pathogen exposure could be identified by cataloging public T cell receptors. Every repertoire in the discovery cohort had been generated on one and the same sequencing platform. Along with the roughly 670-subject first cohort, a separate validation cohort of around 120 different subjects was used. To decide whether each TCR beta V gene segment behaved as functional or pseudogenic, an earlier analysis of some 580 of the donors relied on high-throughput TCR beta sequencing. HLA typing included class I and class II loci at four-digit resolution. Rather than using new phenotypic data, the later analysis identified candidate immune exposures from TCR beta sequences and from how often those sequences occurred across donors. Among a few hundred genotyped donors of the cohort, an average of roughly 240,000 unique TCR beta nucleotide sequences were sequenced per donor, around 20% of them non-productive. Of the 300 to 450 genotyped donors, approximately 80% fell in the genetic ancestry cluster associated with self-reported Caucasian donors. The number of donors typed differed by locus, with roughly 629-640 for A, B, C, DRB1 and DQB1, 522 for DQA1, approximately 570 for DPA1, and approximately 470 for DPB1. What the research found in general, with its limitations: In a later analysis, HLA-associated TCR beta chains showed more clonal expansion and lower generation probabilities than non-associated chains that were equally common. This cohort had only TCR beta chains sequenced, and the lack of alpha or paired-chain data limited which features could be detected. The presence/absence analyses assumed that sequencing depth was roughly uniform across donors, and that assumption may not be true. Some IMGT-functional V segments, including TRBV6-2 and TRBV6-3, could not be told apart with the 87-base-pair reads, so those segments were excluded. In both the original and validation cohorts, the classifier was reported to diagnose cytomegalovirus status with high specificity and sensitivity. A later genetic analysis reported fewer N-insertions in productive TCRs among donors in an Asian-associated ancestry cluster than the roughly 620-donor mean. About 17 rarely observed V segments, including chromosome 9 orphons, were excluded from the earlier analysis of some 590 of the donors because counts were too low. The study listed 150 to 200 TCR beta chains as associated with cytomegalovirus. A later analysis found that TCR association rates varied across HLA loci, with DRB1 alleles showing the most associated TCRs and HLA-C alleles the fewest. In a later analysis, several top co-occurrence clusters were reported to appear linked to parvovirus B19, influenza, CMV and Epstein-Barr virus. The sequencing pipeline was judged likely to have produced a cluster of highly shared sequence variants as a technical artifact. A later analysis associated 15,000 to 20,000 TCR beta sequences with specific HLA alleles at a false discovery rate of 0.05. In a later analysis, most CMV-associated TCR beta chains were found to appear HLA-restricted, with HLA associations seemingly driven largely by CMV exposure. Strong co-occurrence of HLA alleles, especially DR and DQ, made assigning TCR associations to individual alleles difficult. A further reported finding was that TCR beta sequences accurately predicted the HLA-A and HLA-B alleles for most subjects in the first cohort. In vitro tests confirmed that three of the cytomegalovirus-associated TCR beta chains recognize cytomegalovirus antigens. It was suggested by the authors that the approach could potentially be generalized to other disease states and immunological phenotypes. Because some donors lacked HLA typing at each locus, the association tests relied only on the typed subset. An association between a missense DCLRE1C variant and V-gene and J-gene trimming of TCR beta chains was found in a later genetic analysis and replicated in an independent cohort. For the cohort, immune exposure information was limited to CMV serostatus. While some public TCRs were present in many individuals, most TCR sequences turned up only very rarely across donors. Linkage disequilibrium might explain the correlated functional status among segregating V segments, but an unknown experimental factor could not be excluded. In an earlier analysis of some 550 of the donors, most TCR beta V segments were observed in productive rearrangements about 87% or about 30% of the time, broadly matching IMGT annotations.

From V the trimming removes 8 bases and from J it removes 10 bases, while the gene matches leave 7 bases of the junction unaccounted for. Counted from cysteine to phenylalanine, this CDR3 has 13 amino acids. Left in the record is the CDR3 DNA by itself, 39 bases read in frame from the first base. CDR1 is given as MDHEN and CDR2 as SYDVKM, both from the germline V gene. The cohort comprised some 700 healthy bone marrow donors. At the time of sampling, all cohort members were nominally healthy, though unrecorded immune exposures were likely present. The donor tested CMV seropositive and was one of the 289 seropositive cohort members. Every donor gave a peripheral blood sample, and the peripheral blood mononuclear cells from that sample were used for TCR beta sequencing. Genomic DNA extraction from the blood cell samples was performed with the Qiagen DNeasy Blood Extraction Kit. This clone has just one count. The antigen it binds to is not known. Per-base qualities were not stored, and no clone one base away is much larger.

The library was generated by the immunoSEQ multiplex PCR assay. The multiplex PCR relied on a mix of 60 forward primers for TCR Vbeta segments and 13 reverse primers for TCR Jbeta segments. A multiplex PCR assay on genomic DNA amplified the CDR3 region of rearranged TCR beta genes. The Illumina HiSeq System was used to sequence the amplified TCR beta libraries as 87-base-pair reads. The paper's processing steps were these. A later analysis tallied roughly 80 million unique TCR beta chains across the 700 or so repertoires, and 10 million to 11 million of those chains were shared by two or more donors. To remove PCR and sequencing errors, raw reads were error-corrected and collapsed into unique sequences using a nearest-neighbor algorithm that merged closely related sequences. CDR3 sequences were aligned to IMGT reference sequences to assign V, D and J gene segments. Each retained sequence needed at least a six-nucleotide match to both a V gene segment and a J gene segment. Rearrangements were called productive when the CDR3 lacked stop codons and stayed in frame with V and J; all others were non-productive. CDR3 was defined according to IMGT convention as the region running from the second conserved V-encoded cysteine to the conserved J-encoded phenylalanine. Sequences without an unambiguous match to a single V gene segment were excluded from the earlier analysis of about 600 of the donors. An earlier analysis of a few hundred of the donors classified V segments as functional when productive rearrangements were above 56.7% and as segregating when the standard deviation between donors was above 5%. To diagnose cytomegalovirus status from the catalog of TCR beta chain sequences, a statistical classification framework was built. A later analysis assigned V and J genes by comparing TCR nucleotide sequences with IMGT/GENE-DB human TR gene sequences. The TCRdist pipeline was used in a later analysis to assign CDR3 sequences and most-parsimonious VDJ recombination scenarios. In a later analysis, each TCR beta chain was defined by its CDR3 amino acid sequence together with its V-gene family, and reads without a unique V-gene family were excluded. A later analysis removed several hundred highly shared, low-generation-probability nucleotide sequences to deal with suspected cross-contamination and a sequencing artifact. In a later analysis, a clonal expansion index for each public chain was calculated from normalized within-repertoire ranks of inferred template counts. In a later analysis, generation probabilities were computed with a VDJ recombination model fitted to out-of-frame rearrangements, and the resulting probabilities were checked against IGoR. In a later analysis, hypergeometric tests were used to score TCR-TCR, TCR-HLA and TCR-CMV co-occurrence, with a repertoire-size bias correction applied to TCR pairs. A later analysis estimated false discovery rates by permuting HLA or CMV assignments 20 times. In a later analysis, co-occurring TCRs were grouped with DBSCAN, and TCRdist sequence similarity was added when clustering was performed within HLA-allele-positive subsets. Repertoires with fewer than 30,000 or more than 120,000 public chains were left out of co-occurrence clustering, as were roughly five repertoires with anomalous nucleotide sharing. As stored in TCRdb, this immuneACCESS dataset retains in-frame rearrangements with V and J assigned. A fraction of the clones does not appear; measured against another copy, unresolved V genes explain less than half of the discrepancy, and the remainder lacks a known reason. V and J calls and clone size are given by that table; D and trimming were obtained from the DNA. This sample has about 180,000 clones in its table, and over 75% of those were observed once. About 6.4% of the sample belongs to the ten largest clones.

The sample consisted of PBMCs. The receptor's source is a middle-aged man in good health and CMV-seropositive. The rearranged segments are TRBV28 and TRBJ1-6; the central 8 bases match TRBD1. The bases are TGTGCCAGCCGGCGACAGGGGCAGTCACCCCTCCACTTT. Translated, it gives CASRRQGQSPLHF.